The 25 T cell receptor beta chains listed next were all sequenced from one sample in a study of T cell responses to AZD1222 COVID-19 vaccine (dated by TCRdb to the early 2020s). The time point tag for this specimen amounts to: about 28 days (+/-7) after the second vaccine dose. Libraries were made using the immunoSEQ multiplex PCR assay. TCRdb took this table from immuneACCESS and kept in-frame rearrangements with V and J called. Such tables lack part of the clones; where checked against another copy, unresolved V genes explain under half of the gap, and the rest is unexplained. The sample has about 130,000 clones on record, approximately 92% of them singletons. 1.1% of the sample lies in the top ten. Sequenced material: peripheral blood, taken 28 days after the second AZD1222 dose. Receptors originate from an adult who received the AZD1222 COVID-19 vaccine.

The chain couples TRBV6-5 to TRBJ1-4; no reliable D call. The germline V and J ends were trimmed by 0 bases and 8 bases, with 13 bases remaining between them. The CDR3 length is 15 residues. Germline V gives CDR1 MNHEY, CDR2 SVGAGI. The CDR3, as DNA: TGTGCCAGCAGTTACTCTTGGGAGCGTCCGGAAAAACTGTTTTTT. It translates to CASSYSWERPEKLFF.

This clone was counted between two and nine times. The V and J genes are TRBV7-9 and TRBJ1-1, with D perhaps matching TRBD1 (6 bases). The CDR3 runs 15 residues. Germline loops: CDR1 SEHNR, CDR2 FQNEAQ (reference sequence). Trimming removed 5 bases at V and 1 base at J, with 14 bases between. CDR3 bases: TGTGCCAGCAGCCCCAGTTGGGGGGCGAACACTGAAGCTTTCTTT. It is translated as CASSPSWGANTEAFF.

The chain joins TRBV7-9 to TRBJ1-1, with TRBD1 as a possible D gene (5 bases). With 6 bases removed from V and 4 bases from J, the gap between germline ends came to 15 bases. The CDR3 is made up of 14 amino acids. Germline CDR1 reads SEHNR; CDR2 reads FQNEAQ (reference sequence). As DNA, the CDR3 is TGTGCCAGCAGTCGACAGTTTTTGGGCACTGAAGCTTTCTTT. Translation: CASSRQFLGTEAFF.

The gene calls are TRBV5-1 and TRBJ2-5; 9 bases fit TRBD2. The V and J ends lost 3 bases and 4 bases, in that order; junction bases with no gene match: 1. This CDR3 region has 13 residues. The germline V gene has CDR1 SGHRS and CDR2 YFSETQ. CDR3 sequence reads: CASSSSGIETQYF. The DNA of the CDR3 is TGCGCCAGCAGCTCTAGCGGGATAGAGACCCAGTACTTC.

V and J are TRBV11-1 and TRBJ1-6; D is undetermined. The CDR3 sequence is 13 residues long. V was clipped by 5 bases and J by 7 bases, with 9 bases between them. Per germline, CDR1 SGHAT and CDR2 FQDESV (reference sequence). The CDR3 DNA follows: TGTGCCAGCAGCCCCCGGGTCAATTCACCCCTCCACTTT. It yields the protein CASSPRVNSPLHF.

The chain has TRBV3-1 (or the pseudogene TRBV3-2) and TRBJ2-7; D is uncertain. Trimming cost V 1 base and J 3 bases, with 4 bases left between them. The CDR3 extends over 12 amino acids. Germline V CDR1 and CDR2: LGHDT, YNNKEL (reference sequence). The CDR3 region is CASSQGVYEQYF. For the CDR3, the DNA is TGTGCCAGCAGCCAAGGAGTCTACGAGCAGTACTTC.

V is TRBV7-8 and J is TRBJ1-4; D might be TRBD1 (5 bases). CDR3 length: 15 amino acids. Trimming took 5 bases from V and 4 from J, leaving 14 bases between them. Germline CDR1 SGHVS, CDR2 FQNEAQ. The CDR3 coding sequence is TGTGCCAGCAGCCGCCCTGGGGCAGATAATGAAAAACTGTTTTTT. Protein: CASSRPGADNEKLFF. Looking up the rest from reference TRBV7-8 and TRBJ1-4 gives the full variable domain: GAGVSQSPRYKVAKRGQDVALRCDPISGHVSLFWYQQALGQGPEFLTYFQNEAQLDKSGLPSDRFFAERPEGSVSTLKIQRTQQEDSAVYLCASSRPGADNEKLFFGSGTQLSVL.

The chain combines TRBV7-9 with TRBJ2-2; D is ambiguous. From germline, CDR1 is SEHNR and CDR2 FQNEAQ (reference sequence). The V gene lost 5 bases and the J gene lost 8 bases, with 3 bases spanning the gap. The CDR3 is made up of 10 amino acids. CDR3 bases: TGTGCCAGCAGCGGGGGGGAGCTGTTTTTT. Translating it yields CASSGGELFF.

The gene calls are TRBV19 and TRBJ2-5, with 8 bases that match TRBD1. V lost 4 bases, J lost 5 bases, and 15 bases stayed unmatched. The CDR3 is made up of 17 amino acids. Germline V CDR1 and CDR2: LNHDA, SQIVND (reference sequence). CDR3 DNA: TGTGCCAGTAGTACAGGACAGGGATGGACCCCTGGGGAGACCCAGTACTTC. Translating it yields CASSTGQGWTPGETQYF.

This clone was observed a few times. This chain connects TRBV5-4 to TRBJ1-2; D may be TRBD1 (6 bases). From germline, CDR1 is SGHNT and CDR2 YYREEE (reference sequence). Trimming took off 1 base at V and 0 bases at J, with 19 bases between the two ends. CDR3 length: 18 amino acids. The CDR3 region has the DNA TGTGCCAGCAGCTTGTTCCGGGACATCGGAAAATCTAACTATGGCTACACCTTC. Encoded protein: CASSLFRDIGKSNYGYTF.

V gene TRBV6-2 or TRBV6-3 combines with J gene TRBJ1-5, with a possible D match to TRBD1 (5 bases). V was cut by 2 bases and J by 3 bases, with 11 bases left in between. The CDR3 spans 15 residues. The germline CDR1 and CDR2 sequences are MNHEY and SVGEGT. The CDR3 nucleotides are TGTGCCAGCAGTTACCCGGGGCCGCTCAATCAGCCCCAGCATTTT. Translation gives CASSYPGPLNQPQHF.

CDR3 sequence (DNA): TGTGCCAGCAGTTTCTTAAAATACGAGCAGTACTTC. Its translation is CASSFLKYEQYF. The chain combines TRBV6-6 with TRBJ2-7; D not certain. Germline values: CDR1 MNHNY, CDR2 SVGAGI (reference sequence). V lost 4 bases to trimming and J lost 4 bases, with 8 bases between them. There are 12 residues in the CDR3.

The V gene is TRBV12-3 or TRBV12-4, the J gene TRBJ1-5; D may be TRBD1 (6 bases). The CDR3 covers 13 residues. Trimming removed 6 bases from V and 7 bases from J, with 13 bases in between. CDR3 in amino acids: CASSRQAGQPQHF. CDR3 coding DNA: TGTGCCAGCAGCCGACAGGCGGGACAGCCCCAGCATTTT.

CDR3 nucleotide sequence: TGTGCCAGCTCATCTTTCGCTACAGGGACAGGGTTGAATACGCAGTATTTT. Residues: CASSSFATGTGLNTQYF. J is TRBJ2-3 and V is TRBV18; the match to TRBD1 covers 9 bases. Germline V gene lookup returns CDR1 KGHSH and CDR2 LQKENI. J lost 7 bases, V lost 5 bases, and 16 bases had no gene match. CDR3 size: 17 residues.

This clone appeared once. This chain joins TRBV3-1 (or the pseudogene TRBV3-2) and TRBJ1-6, with D perhaps matching TRBD1 (5 bases). Germline CDR1 is LGHDT and CDR2 is YNNKEL (reference sequence). Trimming pared 4 bases from V and 10 bases from J, leaving 17 bases between. The CDR3 length is 15 residues. CDR3 region: CASSRTGEVGSPLHF. The CDR3 coding sequence is TGTGCCAGCAGCCGGACGGGGGAGGTTGGGTCACCCCTCCACTTT.

The genes are TRBV2 and TRBJ1-5; D is undetermined. CDR3 length: 14 amino acids. Trimming left V 7 bases short and J 2 bases short, with 12 bases between. Germline values: CDR1 SNHLY, CDR2 FYNNEI. The CDR3 region is CASTSGKGNQPQHF. The CDR3 DNA reads TGTGCCAGCACGTCGGGGAAGGGCAATCAGCCCCAGCATTTT.

The chain has TRBV18 and TRBJ1-5, with TRBD1 as a possible D gene (6 bases). The CDR3 runs to 14 residues. Per germline, CDR1 KGHSH and CDR2 LQKENI. V shed 2 bases and J shed 3 bases, with 8 bases lying between them. CDR3 sequence (DNA): TGTGCCAGCTCACCAGGGGGGCTCAATCAGCCCCAGCATTTT. Amino acids: CASSPGGLNQPQHF.

A note on this clone: Other DNA sequences in the sample encode the same CDR3. This chain uses TRBV28 with TRBJ1-5; 7 nucleotides line up with TRBD1. This CDR3 has 15 amino acids. The germline V gene has CDR1 MDHEN and CDR2 SYDVKM. With 3 bases clipped from V and 1 base from J, the junction kept 3 bases outside the gene matches. CDR3 in amino acids: CASSFSGGSNQPQHF. In DNA, the CDR3 is TGTGCCAGCAGTTTTTCAGGGGGGAGCAATCAGCCCCAGCATTTT.

The chain combines TRBV6-5 with TRBJ2-1; the D call may be TRBD1 or TRBD2 (5 bases each). V was cut by 5 bases and J by 7 bases, with 18 bases left in between. This CDR3 region has 15 residues. Germline values: CDR1 MNHEY, CDR2 SVGAGI. The CDR3 loop is CASSPRWDPLNEQFF. The CDR3 coding sequence is TGTGCCAGCAGTCCCCGCTGGGACCCCCTTAATGAGCAGTTCTTC.

V usage is TRBV7-2 and J usage is TRBJ2-3; maybe TRBD2 (5 bases). Trimming removed 0 bases from V and 4 bases from J, with 14 bases in between. The germline CDR1 and CDR2 sequences are SGHTA and FQGNSA. This CDR3 comprises 16 residues. The CDR3 loop is CASSLAVARAPDTQYF. The CDR3 DNA reads TGTGCCAGCAGCTTAGCGGTAGCGAGGGCCCCAGATACGCAGTATTTT.

V is TRBV14 and J is TRBJ2-1, with unresolved D. Trimming stripped 2 bases from V and 7 bases from J, with 9 bases between. The CDR3 consists of 13 residues. Germline assignment: CDR1 SGHDN and CDR2 FVKESK. This chain's CDR3 is CASSQFKTNEQFF. As DNA, the CDR3 is TGTGCCAGCAGCCAATTTAAAACAAATGAGCAGTTCTTC. Variable domain in full (rest from reference TRBV14 and TRBJ2-1): EAGVTQFPSHSVIEKGQTVTLRCDPISGHDNLYWYRRVMGKEIKFLLHFVKESKQDESGMPNNRFLAERTGGTYSTLKVQPAELEDSGVYFCASSQFKTNEQFFGPGTRLTVL.

The J gene is TRBJ2-3, the V gene TRBV27; maybe TRBD2 (6 bases). The V and J ends lost 3 bases and 0 bases respectively, with 10 bases between them. The CDR3 totals 15 residues. Germline V lookup: CDR1 MNHEY, CDR2 SMNVEV (reference sequence). The CDR3 DNA reads TGTGCCAGCAGTTTCGAACTAGCTAGCACAGATACGCAGTATTTT. Its translation: CASSFELASTDTQYF.

CDR3 sequence (DNA): TGTGCCAGCAGCTTATATCTGAACAGGGAAGGTGGCTACACCTTC. Translated: CASSLYLNREGGYTF. This chain links TRBV11-3 with TRBJ1-2; D possibly corresponds to TRBD1 (6 bases). The CDR3 consists of 15 residues. Germline V lookup: CDR1 SGHNT, CDR2 YENEEA. V was cut by 2 bases and J by 7 bases, with 17 bases left in between. The whole variable domain, remainder taken from reference TRBV11-3 and TRBJ1-2, is EAGVVQSPRYKIIEKKQPVAFWCNPISGHNTLYWYLQNLGQGPELLIRYENEEAVDDSQLPKDRFSAERLKGVDSTLKIQPAELGDSAVYLCASSLYLNREGGYTFGSGTRLTVV.

The rearrangement links TRBV7-9 to TRBJ1-6; D is undetermined. Per germline, CDR1 SEHNR and CDR2 FQNEAQ (reference sequence). This CDR3 region has 15 residues. Trimming removed 4 bases at V and 16 bases at J, with 23 bases between. The CDR3 sequence is CASSSVPFVAGGLHF. CDR3 nucleotides: TGTGCCAGCAGCTCAGTCCCCTTCGTGGCAGGAGGGCTCCACTTT. The whole variable domain, remainder taken from reference TRBV7-9 and TRBJ1-6, is DTGVSQNPRHKITKRGQNVTFRCDPISEHNRLYWYRQTLGQGPEFLTYFQNEAQLEKSRLLSDRFSAERPKGSFSTLEIQRTEQGDSAMYLCASSSVPFVAGGLHFGNGTRLTVT.

The CDR3 DNA reads TGCGCCAGCAGCCAAGAGAGGGGCAAGAGCTCCTACAATGAGCAGTTCTTC. This sequence encodes CASSQERGKSSYNEQFF. The V gene is TRBV4-1, the J gene TRBJ2-1; perhaps D is TRBD1 or TRBD2 (5 bases each). Germline values: CDR1 MGHRA, CDR2 YSYEKL. Deletions cut 0 bases from V and 0 bases from J, with 12 bases between. This CDR3 has 17 residues.